This entry describes one TCR beta chain. The sample is drawn from a study of blood T cell repertoires in COVID-19. Produced via immunoSEQ multiplex PCR; TCRdb's table is partial and in-frame only. The sample contains some 200,000 clones, approximately 90% of which appear only once. V shed 7 bases, J shed 5 bases, and the junction held 21 bases outside the gene matches. CDR1 LGHNA and CDR2 YNFKEQ come from the germline V gene. The CDR3 is made up of 19 amino acids. Material: peripheral blood. The receptor was derived from a man aged 40-55 years with active or convalescent COVID-19. The J gene is TRBJ2-3, the V gene TRBV4-2; TRBD2 matches 10 bases. The CDR3 region is CASTPGGASGRLVLDTQYF. Here the CDR3 DNA reads TGTGCCAGCACCCCCGGCGGGGCTAGCGGGAGACTCGTACTAGATACGCAGTATTTT.